The clone carrying this T cell receptor (beta chain) was observed a few times. Its antigen is as yet unknown. This specimen belongs to a study of vaccination and CD4 T cells after COVID-19. Across the study: Stimulation of cells relied on overlapping spike peptides derived from SARS-CoV-2, HCoV-NL63, HCoV-OC43 and HCoV-229E.

Indicated treatment: approximately 11-day PBMC culture with coronavirus spike peptide pools or control peptides (ViraFEST assay). Cultured CD4+ T cell DNA was sequenced using the Oncomine TCR Beta short-read assay. In TCRdb, the PCR reads were re-called with MiXCR into one record per CDR3 protein. In the table there are roughly 15,000 distinct CDR3 sequences, around 40% of which are singletons. Sequencing was done on a sample of CD4+ T cells from blood, cultured in vitro. The TCR sequence derives from a human donor who had recovered from COVID-19.

The CDR3 region has the DNA TGTGCCAGCAGCTTAACCGGGAAGGGGAACACTGAAGCTTTCTTT. Translation gives CASSLTGKGNTEAFF. V and J are TRBV7-6 and TRBJ1-1; D unresolved. This CDR3 contains 15 residues. Trimming removed 2 bases at V and 1 base at J, with 11 bases between. Germline CDR1 SGHVS, CDR2 FNYEAQ.